The rows below give T cell receptor beta chains drawn from one sample of a study of tumor-infiltrating lymphocytes in glioblastoma multiforme. TCRdb reprocessed the multiplex PCR reads via MiXCR and lists one record per CDR3 protein. The sample holds 25,000 to 40,000 distinct CDR3 sequences, around 60% seen once. The sample taken for sequencing was brain tumor tissue. Source of these receptors: a male donor with glioblastoma. Each CDR3 is given with its conserved first and last residue. D genes are given only for firm matches. Size tells how often a clone was seen (once, few, many) or the class of an expanded clone, and some rows leave it out.

clone size: -
V gene: TRBV20-1
J gene: TRBJ1-4
D gene: -
CDR3 DNA: TGCAGTGCTAGTGGGAAAGGGCGAGAAAAACTGTTTTTT
CDR3 protein: CSASGKGREKLFF

clone size: -
V gene: TRBV11-3
J gene: TRBJ2-1
D gene: -
CDR3 DNA: TGTGCCAGCGGTCTAGTTCCCGATGAGCAGTTCTTC
CDR3 protein: CASGLVPDEQFF

clone size: -
V gene: TRBV6-5
J gene: TRBJ2-5
D gene: -
CDR3 DNA: TGTGCCAGCACCAATGCAAGGGGGTTCCAAGAGACCCAGTACTTC
CDR3 protein: CASTNARGFQETQYF

clone size: -
V gene: TRBV11-2
J gene: TRBJ1-1
D gene: -
CDR3 DNA: TGTGCCAGCAGCCCAGGGACGTTCATGAACACTGAAGCTTTCTTT
CDR3 protein: CASSPGTFMNTEAFF

clone size: few
V gene: TRBV29-1
J gene: TRBJ1-2
D gene: -
CDR3 DNA: TGCAGCGTTGAGGCCAGCAACTATGTCTACGCCTTC
CDR3 protein: CSVEASNYVYAF

clone size: -
V gene: TRBV24-1
J gene: TRBJ2-1
D gene: TRBD2
CDR3 DNA: TGTGCCGCCACGGGAGGCGCCAACAATGAGCAGTTCTTC
CDR3 protein: CAATGGANNEQFF

clone size: -
V gene: TRBV7-3
J gene: TRBJ2-7
D gene: TRBD1
CDR3 DNA: TGTGCCAGCAGCCCGGACAGGGGTTACGAGCAGTACTTC
CDR3 protein: CASSPDRGYEQYF

clone size: many
V gene: TRBV30
J gene: TRBJ2-2
D gene: -
CDR3 DNA: TGTGCCTGGAGTGTGGGGCACGTCACCGGGGAGCTGTTTTTT
CDR3 protein: CAWSVGHVTGELFF

clone size: many
V gene: TRBV4-1
J gene: TRBJ2-7
D gene: TRBD1
CDR3 DNA: TGCGCCAGCAGCCCCGGACAGGGCAGCTACGAGCAGTACTTC
CDR3 protein: CASSPGQGSYEQYF

clone size: many
V gene: TRBV29-1
J gene: TRBJ2-7
D gene: TRBD2
CDR3 DNA: TGCAGCGTGGGACTAGCGGGAGGGGTGGACGAGCAGTACTTC
CDR3 protein: CSVGLAGGVDEQYF

clone size: medium-sized
V gene: TRBV6-1
J gene: TRBJ1-1
D gene: -
CDR3 DNA: TGTGCCAGCAGTTACGGGGGGAACACTGAAGCTTTCTTT
CDR3 protein: CASSYGGNTEAFF

clone size: many
V gene: TRBV12-3/TRBV12-4
J gene: TRBJ2-2
D gene: -
CDR3 DNA: TGTGCCAGCAGTTTTAACAGGAACACCGGGGAGCTGTTTTTT
CDR3 protein: CASSFNRNTGELFF

clone size: -
V gene: TRBV20-1
J gene: TRBJ2-1
D gene: -
CDR3 DNA: TGCAGTGCTAGCCCGCTTCGGGGACTGGGAAATGAGCAGTTCTTC
CDR3 protein: CSASPLRGLGNEQFF

clone size: few
V gene: TRBV15
J gene: TRBJ2-1
D gene: -
CDR3 DNA: TGTGCCACCAGCCAAAGGAACAGATACAATGAGCAGTTCTTC
CDR3 protein: CATSQRNRYNEQFF

clone size: many
V gene: TRBV28
J gene: TRBJ2-7
D gene: TRBD2
CDR3 DNA: TGTGCCAGCAGTTTCTTCCGCGGGAGAGGGTACGAGCAGTACTTC
CDR3 protein: CASSFFRGRGYEQYF

clone size: -
V gene: TRBV12-3/TRBV12-4
J gene: TRBJ1-1
D gene: -
CDR3 DNA: TGTGCCACCGCGCCAGAGTTAGCCACTGAAGCTTTCTTT
CDR3 protein: CATAPELATEAFF

clone size: -
V gene: TRBV6-5
J gene: TRBJ1-2
D gene: TRBD1
CDR3 DNA: TGTGCCAGCAGGGGACAGGGGAATGACAACACCTTC
CDR3 protein: CASRGQGNDNTF

clone size: -
V gene: TRBV25-1
J gene: TRBJ2-7
D gene: TRBD1
CDR3 DNA: TGTGCCAACAGTGACCCCCCGGGACAGGGCTCCTACGTGCAGTACTTC
CDR3 protein: CANSDPPGQGSYVQYF

clone size: -
V gene: TRBV6-5
J gene: TRBJ1-3
D gene: -
CDR3 DNA: TGTACCAGCAGTTACGGCCGTAGCCCTGGAAACACCATATATTTT
CDR3 protein: CTSSYGRSPGNTIYF

clone size: -
V gene: TRBV6-5
J gene: TRBJ1-1
D gene: -
CDR3 DNA: TGTGCCAGCAGTCTCAGCGGGACAAACACTGAAGCTTTCTTT
CDR3 protein: CASSLSGTNTEAFF

clone size: medium-sized
V gene: TRBV6-2/TRBV6-3
J gene: TRBJ1-1
D gene: -
CDR3 DNA: TGTGCCAGCAGTTTCGACCGTTACACTGAAGCTTTCTTT
CDR3 protein: CASSFDRYTEAFF

clone size: -
V gene: TRBV29-1
J gene: TRBJ1-6
D gene: TRBD1
CDR3 DNA: TGCAGCGTTGCCAGGGACAGAGAGTCACCCCTCTGCTTT
CDR3 protein: CSVARDRESPLCF

clone size: -
V gene: TRBV28
J gene: TRBJ1-5
D gene: -
CDR3 DNA: TGTGCAAGCAAGGCTAGCAATCAGCCCCAGCATTTT
CDR3 protein: CASKASNQPQHF

clone size: -
V gene: TRBV20-1
J gene: TRBJ2-3
D gene: TRBD2
CDR3 DNA: TGCAGTGCTTACCCGGCTAGCGGGGTAGCAGATACGCAGTATTTT
CDR3 protein: CSAYPASGVADTQYF

clone size: -
V gene: TRBV29-1
J gene: TRBJ2-5
D gene: -
CDR3 DNA: TGCGGCGTTGAATTCCACGAGCAAGAGACCCAGTACTTC
CDR3 protein: CGVEFHEQETQYF

clone size: few
V gene: TRBV2
J gene: TRBJ2-7
D gene: TRBD2
CDR3 DNA: TGTGCCAGCAGTGTTGAGCGGGACTCCGAGCAGTACTTC
CDR3 protein: CASSVERDSEQYF

clone size: -
V gene: TRBV6-6
J gene: TRBJ1-1
D gene: -
CDR3 DNA: TGTGCCAGCAGCGGGAGTAACAGGACTAACACTGGAGCTTTCTTT
CDR3 protein: CASSGSNRTNTGAFF

clone size: -
V gene: TRBV29-1
J gene: TRBJ2-3
D gene: -
CDR3 DNA: TGCAGCGTTGGGAGAGGGAGAGATGTGCAGTATTTT
CDR3 protein: CSVGRGRDVQYF

clone size: -
V gene: TRBV5-6
J gene: TRBJ2-1
D gene: -
CDR3 DNA: TGTGCCAGCAGCCTGTATAAGCTAACGGGAGAAAATGAGCAGTTCTTC
CDR3 protein: CASSLYKLTGENEQFF

clone size: -
V gene: TRBV12-5
J gene: TRBJ2-5
D gene: -
CDR3 DNA: TGTGTTAGTGTCAAGGACGGACAAGAGACCCAGTACTTC
CDR3 protein: CVSVKDGQETQYF

clone size: -
V gene: TRBV5-1
J gene: TRBJ2-5
D gene: -
CDR3 DNA: TGCACCAGCAGCTCCTTCGAAGAGGGAGAGACCCGGTACTTC
CDR3 protein: CTSSSFEEGETRYF

clone size: once
V gene: TRBV5-1
J gene: TRBJ2-5
D gene: TRBD2
CDR3 DNA: TGCGCCGGCAGTGGTGCGGGAGGGCCCTCAGAGACCCAGTACTTC
CDR3 protein: CAGSGAGGPSETQYF